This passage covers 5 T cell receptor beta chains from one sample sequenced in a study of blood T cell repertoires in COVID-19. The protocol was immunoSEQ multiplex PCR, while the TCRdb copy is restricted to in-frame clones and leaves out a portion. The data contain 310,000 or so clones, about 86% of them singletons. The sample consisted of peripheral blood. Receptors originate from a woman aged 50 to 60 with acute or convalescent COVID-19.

CDR3 bases: TGTGCCAGCAGCAAGACGACAGGGGCTGCTAATGAAAAACTGTTTTTT. Translation: CASSKTTGAANEKLFF. The rearrangement links TRBV5-8 to TRBJ1-4, with TRBD1 matching 8 bases. Per the germline V gene, CDR1 is SGHTS and CDR2 is YDEGEE. The CDR3 consists of 16 residues. Trimming took 4 bases from V and 3 from J; bases not matched to a gene: 8. The full variable domain, its missing parts supplied by reference TRBV5-8 and TRBJ1-4, is EAGVTQSPTHLIKTRGQQATLRCSPISGHTSVYWYQQALGLGLQFLLWYDEGEERNRGNFPPRFSGRQFPNYSSELNVNALELEDSALYLCASSKTTGAANEKLFFGSGTQLSVL.

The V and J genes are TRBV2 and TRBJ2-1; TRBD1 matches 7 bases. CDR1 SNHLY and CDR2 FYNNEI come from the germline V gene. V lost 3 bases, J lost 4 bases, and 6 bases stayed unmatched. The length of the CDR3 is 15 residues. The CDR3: CASSEGTVRYNEQFF. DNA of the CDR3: TGTGCCAGCAGTGAGGGGACAGTACGATACAATGAGCAGTTCTTC.

The CDR3 nucleotides are TGCGCCAGCAGCTTGGATCAGGGGTCGAATGGCTACACCTTC. The encoded protein is CASSLDQGSNGYTF. V gene TRBV5-1 combines with J gene TRBJ1-2, with D maybe TRBD1 (6 bases). The germline CDR1 and CDR2 sequences are SGHRS and YFSETQ. The CDR3 totals 14 residues. Trimming took 0 bases from V and 6 from J, leaving 12 bases between them.

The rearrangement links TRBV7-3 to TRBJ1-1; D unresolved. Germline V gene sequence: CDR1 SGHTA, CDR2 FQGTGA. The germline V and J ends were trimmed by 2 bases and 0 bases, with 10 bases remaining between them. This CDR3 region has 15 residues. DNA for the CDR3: TGTGCCAGCAGCTTAGGCCACACCGTGAACACTGAAGCTTTCTTT. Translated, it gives CASSLGHTVNTEAFF.

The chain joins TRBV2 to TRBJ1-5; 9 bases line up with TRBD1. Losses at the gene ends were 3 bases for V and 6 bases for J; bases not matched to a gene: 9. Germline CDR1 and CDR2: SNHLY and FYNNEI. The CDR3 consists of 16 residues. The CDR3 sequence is CASSESKNRGPQPQHF. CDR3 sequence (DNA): TGTGCCAGCAGTGAGAGTAAAAACAGGGGGCCTCAGCCCCAGCATTTT.